The 11 T cell receptor beta chains listed next were all sequenced from one sample in a study of T cells in Graves' hyperthyroidism and ophthalmopathy (dated by TCRdb to between 2017 and 2020). Libraries were made using multiplex PCR. This sample was sequenced with an Illumina HiSeq 2000. Amplification of TCR beta CDR3 regions was carried out from RNA transcripts. The TCR CDR3 was subjected to a first round of RT-PCR using the HTBI primer set and the Qiagen OneStep RT-PCR kit. TCRdb itself trimmed the public reads at Q25 with fastp, ran MiXCR and retained productive beta chains. Each entry is one CDR3 protein sequence, shown with its most common DNA and genes. This sample is represented by roughly 720,000 distinct CDR3 sequences; 17% of them were singletons. About 16% of the sample rests with the top ten. The sample was blood. The receptors derive from a man in his forties or fifties with Graves' hyperthyroidism.

The chain carries TRBV19 and TRBJ2-1, with D tentatively TRBD2 (6 bases). Germline V gene lookup returns CDR1 LNHDA and CDR2 SQIVND (reference sequence). V dropped 1 base and J dropped 4 bases, with 11 bases sitting between them. This CDR3 contains 15 residues. CDR3 protein: CASSIGNSGYNEQFF. In DNA form, the CDR3 reads TGTGCCAGTAGTATAGGGAATAGCGGATACAATGAGCAGTTCTTC.

Concerning this clonotype: Possible read error: a much larger clone is one base away. V is TRBV24-1 and J is TRBJ2-7; 8 bases align to TRBD1. The CDR3 contains 17 residues. V lost 3 bases and J lost 0; bases outside the gene matches: 9. Germline CDR1 is KGHDR and CDR2 is SFDVKD. CDR3 residues: CATSDGTTGAPSYEQYF. CDR3 DNA: TGTGCCACCAGTGATGGGACGACAGGGGCTCCCTCCTACGAGCAGTACTTC.

For this clonotype: Given a much more abundant clone one base away, this may be a read error. CDR3 nucleotide sequence: TGTGCCAGCAGTTTGGGGCCGGAGACCCAGTACTTC. This codes for CASSLGPETQYF. This chain joins TRBV12-3 or TRBV12-4 and TRBJ2-5, with D perhaps matching TRBD1 (5 bases). The CDR3 runs to 12 residues. Trimming took 3 bases from V and 5 from J, leaving 7 bases between them.

This clonotype was found a few times. The CDR3 loop reads CAISARGGRDNEQFF. CDR3 in DNA: TGTGCCATCAGTGCTCGGGGCGGGAGGGACAATGAGCAGTTCTTC. V is TRBV10-3 and J is TRBJ2-1; 9 nucleotides align to TRBD2. Germline V CDR1 and CDR2: ENHRY, SYGVKD. V was pared by 4 bases and J by 5 bases, with 6 bases of the junction left unmatched. The CDR3 is 15 residues long.

Ten or more counts support this clonotype. The chain couples TRBV5-1 to TRBJ2-3; the match to TRBD1 covers 7 bases. CDR1 is SGHRS and CDR2 is YFSETQ in the germline V gene. The CDR3 is 15 residues long. Germline trimming cut 3 bases from V and 3 bases from J; bases unmatched to any gene: 7. In DNA form, the CDR3 reads TGCGCCAGCAGCTCTGGGACACAGGGGACAGATACGCAGTATTTT. Its protein product is CASSSGTQGTDTQYF.

This clonotype was recorded at least ten times. The chain joins TRBV20-1 to TRBJ2-3, with no clear D. This CDR3 is 14 amino acids long. Germline V gene sequence: CDR1 DFQATT, CDR2 SNEGSKA (reference sequence). Trimming left V 3 bases short and J 3 bases short, with 13 bases between. The CDR3 protein is CSASRLAFTDTQYF. The CDR3 DNA reads TGCAGTGCTAGCCGGTTAGCATTTACAGATACGCAGTATTTT.

This clonotype was counted ten times or more. The CDR3 here is CSTPGLAGFYNEQFF. CDR3 in DNA: TGCAGTACTCCGGGACTAGCGGGATTTTACAATGAGCAGTTCTTC. The chain combines TRBV20-1 with TRBJ2-1; TRBD2 aligns across 13 bases. Per germline, CDR1 DFQATT and CDR2 SNEGSKA (reference sequence). The V segment lost 8 bases and the J segment 4 bases; nucleotides outside the gene matches: 8. The CDR3 contains 15 residues.

Many counts were recorded for this clonotype. The CDR3 sequence: CASSLLAGRTDTQYF. CDR3 sequence (DNA): TGTGCCAGCAGTTTACTGGCGGGTAGGACAGATACGCAGTATTTT. The chain carries TRBV28 and TRBJ2-3; the D gene is possibly TRBD2 (5 bases). Deletions cut 2 bases from V and 3 bases from J, with 12 bases between. The CDR3 loop spans 15 amino acids. Germline loops: CDR1 MDHEN, CDR2 SYDVKM.

This clonotype has more than one count but fewer than ten. This rearrangement joins TRBV6-2 or TRBV6-3 to TRBJ1-1; 7 bases fit TRBD1. CDR3 length: 13 amino acids. CDR1 and CDR2 (germline): MNHEY, SVGEGT. Trimming took 7 bases from V and 6 from J; bases not matched to a gene: 8. In DNA, the CDR3 is TGTGCCAGCAACGACAGGGTAGGACCTGAAGCTTTCTTT. It specifies CASNDRVGPEAFF.

This clonotype came up many times. The chain recombines TRBV28 with TRBJ2-3; D might be TRBD1 (6 bases). V was shortened by 3 bases and J by 1 base, with 11 bases between the two germline ends. The CDR3 totals 15 residues. Germline lookup yields CDR1 MDHEN and CDR2 SYDVKM. The CDR3 sequence: CASSFSAGGTDTQYF. Written as DNA, the CDR3 is TGTGCCAGCAGTTTTTCGGCAGGGGGCACAGATACGCAGTATTTT.

The table lists this clonotype with many counts. As DNA, the CDR3 is TGCGCCAGCAGTGACCGGCCAGGGGGATACGAGCAGTACTTC. Its protein product is CASSDRPGGYEQYF. This chain uses TRBV10-2 with TRBJ2-7; 7 nucleotides align to TRBD1. The CDR3 runs to 14 residues. The germline gives CDR1 WSHSY, CDR2 SAAADI. Germline trimming cut 3 bases from V and 4 bases from J; bases unmatched to any gene: 6.